This entry describes one T cell receptor beta chain. These data are taken from a study of blood T cell repertoires in COVID-19. Under the authors' procedure: Amplification of reference gene primers provided the estimated nucleated cell counts. Here immunoSEQ multiplex PCR was the method, and the copy in TCRdb shows in-frame clones only, minus some. The V and J calls and clone size come from that table; D and trimming were worked out from the DNA. The table has about 110,000 clones, more than 65% seen once. Sequenced sample: peripheral blood. This TCR was recovered from a woman aged 80 or older with active or convalescent COVID-19.

The CDR3 is CASTLDRGWDTEAFF. CDR3 sequence (DNA): TGTGCCAGTACCTTAGACAGGGGATGGGACACTGAAGCTTTCTTT. This sequence joins TRBV19 and TRBJ1-1, with 8 positions matching TRBD1. The germline gives CDR1 LNHDA, CDR2 SQIVND (reference sequence). J lost 3 bases, V lost 7 bases, and 10 bases had no gene match. This CDR3 has 15 amino acids.